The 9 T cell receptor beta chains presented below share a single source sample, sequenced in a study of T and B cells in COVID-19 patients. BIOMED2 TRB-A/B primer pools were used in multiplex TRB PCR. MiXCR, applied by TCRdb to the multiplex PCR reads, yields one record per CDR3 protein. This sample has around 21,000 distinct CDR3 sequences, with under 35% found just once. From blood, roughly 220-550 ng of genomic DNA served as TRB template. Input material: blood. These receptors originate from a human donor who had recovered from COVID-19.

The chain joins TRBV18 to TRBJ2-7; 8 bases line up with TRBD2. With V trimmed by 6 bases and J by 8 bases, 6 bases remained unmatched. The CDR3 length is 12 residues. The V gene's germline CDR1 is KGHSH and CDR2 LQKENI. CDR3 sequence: CASSLGGAKQYF. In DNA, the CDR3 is TGTGCCAGCTCCCTCGGGGGGGCGAAGCAGTACTTC.

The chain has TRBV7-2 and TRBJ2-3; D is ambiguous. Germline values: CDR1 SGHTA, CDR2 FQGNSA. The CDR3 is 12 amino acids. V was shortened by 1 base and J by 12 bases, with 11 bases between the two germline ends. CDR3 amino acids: CASSLVGSAQYF. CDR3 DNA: TGTGCCAGCAGCTTAGTGGGGTCAGCCCAGTATTTT. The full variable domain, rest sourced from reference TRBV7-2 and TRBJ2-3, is GAGVSQSPSNKVTEKGKDVELRCDPISGHTALYWYRQSLGQGLEFLIYFQGNSAPDKSGLPSDRFSAERTGGSVSTLTIQRTQQEDSAVYLCASSLVGSAQYFGPGTRLTVL.

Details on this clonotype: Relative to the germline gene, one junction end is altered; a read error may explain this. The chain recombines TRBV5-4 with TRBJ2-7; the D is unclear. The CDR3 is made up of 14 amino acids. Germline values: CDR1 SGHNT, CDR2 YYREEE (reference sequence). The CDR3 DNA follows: TGTTCCAGAAGCCCTTTTGATAATTCCTACGAGCAGTACTTC. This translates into CSRSPFDNSYEQYF.

In nucleotides, the CDR3 is TGTGCCAGCAGTATTGGGGGGAGGGCGAGGTACAATGAGCAGTTCTTC. Protein product: CASSIGGRARYNEQFF. V is TRBV6-5 and J is TRBJ2-1; 7 bases match TRBD2. The CDR3 totals 16 residues. Germline values: CDR1 MNHEY, CDR2 SVGAGI. J gave up 4 bases and V 5 bases, and 11 bases lay outside the gene matches.

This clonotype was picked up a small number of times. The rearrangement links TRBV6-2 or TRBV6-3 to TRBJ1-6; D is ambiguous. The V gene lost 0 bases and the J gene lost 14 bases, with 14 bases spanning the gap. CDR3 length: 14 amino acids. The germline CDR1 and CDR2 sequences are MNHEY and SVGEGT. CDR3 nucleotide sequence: TGTGCCAGCAGTTACTCTTTCCGGCGTGCCACCCTCCACTTT. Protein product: CASSYSFRRATLHF.

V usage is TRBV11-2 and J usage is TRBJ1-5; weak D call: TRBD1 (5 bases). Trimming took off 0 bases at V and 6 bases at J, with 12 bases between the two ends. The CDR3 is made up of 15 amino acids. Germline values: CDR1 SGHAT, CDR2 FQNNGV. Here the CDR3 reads CASSLDGQGPQPQHF. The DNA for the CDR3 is TGTGCCAGCAGCTTAGATGGGCAGGGCCCTCAGCCCCAGCATTTT.

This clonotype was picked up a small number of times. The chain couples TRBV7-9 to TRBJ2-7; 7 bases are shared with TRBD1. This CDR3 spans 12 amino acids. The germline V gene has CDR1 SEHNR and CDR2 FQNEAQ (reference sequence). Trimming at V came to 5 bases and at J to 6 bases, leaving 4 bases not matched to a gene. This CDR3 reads CASSPTGPEQYF. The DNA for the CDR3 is TGTGCCAGCAGCCCGACAGGGCCCGAGCAGTACTTC.

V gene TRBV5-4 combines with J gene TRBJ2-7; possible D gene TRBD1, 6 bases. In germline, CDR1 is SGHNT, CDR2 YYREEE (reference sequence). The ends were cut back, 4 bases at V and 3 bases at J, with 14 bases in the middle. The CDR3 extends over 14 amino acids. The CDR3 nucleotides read TGTGCCAGCAGCCCGCTAGGACAGCTCTACGAGCAGTACTTC. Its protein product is CASSPLGQLYEQYF.

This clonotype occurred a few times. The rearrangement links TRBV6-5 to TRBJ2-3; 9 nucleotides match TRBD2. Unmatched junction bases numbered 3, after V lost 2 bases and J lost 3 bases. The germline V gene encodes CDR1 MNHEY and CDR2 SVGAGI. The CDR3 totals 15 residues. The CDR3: CASSYDSGGTDTQYF. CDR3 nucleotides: TGTGCCAGCAGTTACGACAGCGGGGGGACAGATACGCAGTATTTT.